A selection of T cell receptor beta chains follows, all from one sample in a study of CXCR3-negative and CXCR3-positive naive CD8 T cells. After re-calling the 5' RACE reads, TCRdb lists one entry per CDR3 protein, DNA absent. The data include some 140,000 distinct CDR3 sequences; the top ten clones carry 0.4% to 0.5%. The specimen was naive CXCR3+ CD8+ T cells from blood. These receptors all come from a human donor in good health. Some clones in this sample may be carry-over from other donors' samples. The CDR3 runs from the conserved cysteine through the conserved F or W.

TRBV27,TRBJ2-7,CASSLRGRRGEQYF
TRBV28,TRBJ2-7,CASTRQGFSYEQYF
TRBV9,TRBJ2-7,CASSPGRAYEQYF
TRBV12-3/TRBV12-4,TRBJ2-5,CASIGPAGETQYF
TRBV11-2,TRBJ1-2,CASSPNEVYGYTF
TRBV5-1,TRBJ2-1,CASSSPRTDAYNEQFF
TRBV29-1,TRBJ1-1,CSVPTPEDRDLMNTEAFF
TRBV29-1,TRBJ2-7,CSVEEAGTGGSYEQYF
TRBV7-2,TRBJ1-2,CASSLAGLDYGYTF
TRBV6-4,TRBJ1-1,CASSDSTGEKVF
TRBV27,TRBJ1-1,CASSLRQGSTEAFF
TRBV12-3/TRBV12-4,TRBJ2-3,CASSYRDYLSTDTQYF
TRBV6-1,TRBJ2-2,CASSARRDATGELFF
TRBV27,TRBJ1-5,CASRDRGINQPQHF
TRBV20-1,TRBJ2-5,CSAQRGYQETQYF
TRBV4-1,TRBJ2-1,CASSSLAGGLNEQFF
TRBV28,TRBJ1-5,CASSSNRVVKPQHF
TRBV4-3,TRBJ2-1,CASSQVYTLYNEQFF
TRBV29-1,TRBJ1-2,CSVYSGDHYGYTF
TRBV12-3/TRBV12-4,TRBJ1-1,CASIYGTVNTEAFF
TRBV4-3,TRBJ2-5,CASSPGLVTSGGETQYF
TRBV5-1,TRBJ2-2,CASSLSDQGADGELFF
TRBV7-2,TRBJ2-1,CASSSAGGVYNEQFF
TRBV29-1,TRBJ2-7,CSVEGDRAYEQYF
TRBV4-1,TRBJ2-7,CASSQEGISEQYF
TRBV25-1,TRBJ2-2,CASKPDTGELFF
TRBV5-6,TRBJ2-1,CASSPTSGLWFF
TRBV7-9,TRBJ2-1,CASRHPDRYNEQFF
TRBV29-1,TRBJ2-7,CSVVGTGSYEQYF
TRBV5-4,TRBJ2-5,CASSSPLAGYQETQYF
TRBV20-1,TRBJ1-4,CSAGVRQGRSQKLFF
TRBV5-4,TRBJ2-1,CASSLNRGSYNEQFF
TRBV29-1,TRBJ2-5,CSVEVSGGPYF
TRBV12-3/TRBV12-4,TRBJ2-1,CASSLESGLRHEQFF
TRBV28,TRBJ2-7,CAGSFKSEQYF
TRBV24-1,TRBJ2-1,CATSDSAENEQFF
TRBV27,TRBJ2-7,CAVRPGLANHEQYF
TRBV29-1,TRBJ2-1,CSVERDMPLYNEQFF
TRBV29-1,TRBJ1-2,CSVESLGVGYTF
TRBV11-2,TRBJ2-7,CASSLRSGTSIFYEQYF
TRBV7-3,TRBJ1-1,CASMGMNTEAFF
TRBV7-9,TRBJ2-1,CASSPRGGRAERSMSYNEQFF